These T cell receptor beta chains were read from a single sample in a study of cytomegalovirus exposure and HLA in healthy donors. Some clones are missing from TCRdb's copy, which holds only in-frame ones; the method was immunoSEQ multiplex PCR. The data hold approximately 180,000 clones, with 77% observed a single time. The sequencing input was PBMCs. Receptor source: a woman younger than 45 in good health and CMV-seropositive. The conserved cysteine and the conserved F or W are not part of the CDR3 here.

j_call	v_call	cdr3_aa
TRBJ2-7	TRBV7-2	ASSLGPQGYEQY
TRBJ1-1	TRBV5-1	ARHLIGAGTEAF
TRBJ2-7	TRBV29-1	SVDRREGSYEQY
TRBJ1-1	TRBV4-3	ASGWTGRNTEAF
TRBJ2-3	TRBV4-3	ASSQDWTGEVTDTQY
TRBJ2-5	TRBV6-6	ASTGTGGGTQY
TRBJ1-1	TRBV30	AWSVRGTGAGREMNTEAF
TRBJ2-5	TRBV6-5	ASSYYGGGETQY
TRBJ2-2	TRBV6-5	ASRFPNTGELF
TRBJ2-7	TRBV10-3	AISERWEGRVEQY
TRBJ1-4	TRBV29-1	SVELRTNEKLF
TRBJ1-5	TRBV30	AWSKQENQPQH
TRBJ2-1	TRBV10-3	AISESGVGEQF
TRBJ1-5	TRBV19	ASSMAAGYQPQH
TRBJ2-7	TRBV9	ASSRSRADEQY
TRBJ1-5	TRBV30	AWSLGHGNQPQH